The rows below give T cell receptor beta chains drawn from one sample of a study of regulatory T cells in long-lasting Graves disease. TCRdb called the multiplex PCR reads again in MiXCR, with one record for every CDR3 protein. There are a few hundred thousand distinct CDR3 sequences in the sample; 15% to 20% occur only once, and 11% to 15% lies in the top ten. This sample also appeared in a second study, on T cells in Graves' hyperthyroidism and ophthalmopathy.

The material sequenced was peripheral blood mononuclear cells (PBMCs), taken at new diagnosis, from a patient treated with antithyroid drugs. These TCRs come from a woman aged 25 to 45 with Graves disease. Each CDR3 is given with its conserved first and last residue. The D gene is left open where the match is weak. The listing skips clone size in some rows; elsewhere it reads once, few, many or a size class.

d_gene	v_gene	abundance	j_gene	CDR3aa	CDR3nt
NA	TRBV2	NA	TRBJ1-5	CASSELSGRGQPQHF	TGTGCCAGCAGTGAATTATCAGGAAGGGGTCAGCCCCAGCATTTT
TRBD2	TRBV20-1	NA	TRBJ2-3	CSARTLAGGDGTDTQYF	TGCAGTGCCCGGACGCTAGCGGGGGGGGATGGCACAGATACGCAGTATTTT
NA	TRBV20-1	many	TRBJ1-3	CSATKGAEGNTIYF	TGCAGTGCTACGAAAGGGGCCGAGGGAAACACCATATATTTT
NA	TRBV20-1	many	TRBJ2-1	CSANWPPSLYNEQFF	TGCAGTGCTAACTGGCCCCCCTCCCTCTACAATGAGCAGTTCTTC
NA	TRBV20-1	many	TRBJ1-3	CSASQGSGNTIYF	TGCAGTGCTTCCCAGGGAAGCGGAAACACCATATATTTT
NA	TRBV30	NA	TRBJ1-1	CAWKVIKAFF	TGTGCCTGGAAAGTTATAAAAGCTTTCTTT
TRBD2	TRBV28	many	TRBJ2-7	CASSPLEAGATYEQYF	TGTGCCAGCAGTCCCCTTGAGGCGGGAGCGACCTACGAGCAGTACTTC
TRBD2	TRBV6-5	many	TRBJ2-7	CASSYGAGGIQYEQYF	TGTGCCAGCAGTTACGGAGCGGGGGGGATCCAGTACGAGCAGTACTTC
NA	TRBV10-2	few	TRBJ2-7	CASSESWDSSYEQYF	TGCGCCAGCAGTGAGTCGTGGGACTCCTCCTACGAGCAGTACTTC
TRBD1	TRBV7-2	many	TRBJ2-1	CASVLGQILNNEQFF	TGTGCCAGCGTGCTGGGACAGATTTTAAACAATGAGCAGTTCTTC
NA	TRBV6-1	many	TRBJ1-1	CASSELRAMNTEAFF	TGTGCCAGCAGTGAATTAAGGGCCATGAACACTGAAGCTTTCTTT
NA	TRBV7-2	many	TRBJ1-6	CASSPGQGPLHF	TGTGCCAGCAGCCCAGGGCAGGGGCCCCTCCACTTT
NA	TRBV2	many	TRBJ2-5	CASSERDEQETQYF	TGTGCCAGCAGTGAAAGGGACGAACAAGAGACCCAGTACTTC
NA	TRBV5-4	NA	TRBJ1-2	CASSLGQIGENTF	TGTGCCAGCAGCTTGGGACAGATCGGCGAAAACACCTTC
NA	TRBV7-9	many	TRBJ1-1	CASSLGFTGDGVQYTEAFF	TGTGCCAGCAGCTTAGGTTTTACGGGGGATGGCGTTCAGTACACTGAAGCTTTCTTT
TRBD1	TRBV15	NA	TRBJ2-1	CATSGRQGFDEQFF	TGTGCCACCAGCGGTAGACAGGGGTTCGATGAGCAGTTCTTC